A selection of T cell receptor beta chains follows, all from one sample in a study of T cells in Graves' hyperthyroidism and ophthalmopathy. TCRdb passed the multiplex PCR reads through MiXCR, listing each CDR3 protein once. The sample consists of 500,000 or so distinct CDR3 sequences, around 15% of them appearing once. The sequenced material came from blood. These receptors were collected from a woman in her twenties or thirties with Graves' ophthalmopathy. Both conserved end residues are part of each CDR3. Each record gives: D gene, V gene, J gene, clone size, CDR3 protein, CDR3 DNA. D genes are given only for firm matches. Only some rows state a clone size, as once, few, many or a class for expanded clones.

>NA|TRBV11-2|TRBJ2-3|many
CASSFQLWDTQYF
TGTGCCAGCAGCTTCCAGCTCTGGGATACGCAGTATTTT
>TRBD2|TRBV19|TRBJ2-5|NA
CASSILAGGPQETQYF
TGTGCCAGTAGTATTTTAGCGGGAGGGCCCCAAGAGACCCAGTACTTC
>NA|TRBV7-2|TRBJ2-1|many
CASSHVGESSYNEQFF
TGTGCCAGCTCCCATGTGGGGGAGAGCTCCTACAATGAGCAGTTCTTC
>NA|TRBV12-3/TRBV12-4|TRBJ1-6|many
CASSLGFLNSPLHF
TGTGCCAGCAGTCTAGGGTTTTTGAATTCACCCCTCCACTTT
>NA|TRBV9|TRBJ1-3|NA
CASSVRSSGNTIYF
TGTGCCAGCAGCGTGCGCAGTTCTGGAAACACCATATATTTT
>TRBD2|TRBV12-3/TRBV12-4|TRBJ2-5|few
CASSFGLAGGETQYF
TGTGCCAGCAGTTTCGGGCTAGCGGGAGGAGAGACCCAGTACTTC
>NA|TRBV6-2/TRBV6-3|TRBJ2-3|few
CASSYAQSDTQYF
TGTGCCAGCAGTTACGCGCAGTCAGATACGCAGTATTTT
>TRBD2|TRBV28|TRBJ2-1|few
CASSFRTSGTRYNEQFF
TGTGCCAGCAGTTTCCGGACTAGCGGGACCCGTTACAATGAGCAGTTCTTC
>NA|TRBV6-1|TRBJ1-5|many
CASSAIRERNQPQHF
TGTGCCAGCAGTGCGATCAGGGAACGCAATCAGCCCCAGCATTTT
>TRBD2|TRBV6-1|TRBJ2-2|few
CASRPRLAGRRGELFF
TGTGCCAGCAGGCCTCGACTAGCGGGAAGACGCGGGGAGCTGTTTTTT
>NA|TRBV5-1|TRBJ1-2|few
CASSLGAGGVNYGYTF
TGCGCCAGCAGCTTGGGGGCCGGCGGAGTGAACTATGGCTACACCTTC
>TRBD1|TRBV20-1|TRBJ2-1|many
CSAREGQGAADEQFF
TGCAGTGCTAGAGAGGGACAGGGGGCGGCCGATGAGCAGTTCTTC
>TRBD1|TRBV5-5|TRBJ2-1|many
CASNLGRGFYNEQFF
TGTGCCAGCAACCTCGGCAGGGGGTTCTACAATGAGCAGTTCTTC
>TRBD1|TRBV7-9|TRBJ1-1|once
CASSLRGIAAMNTEAFF
TGTGCCAGCAGTCTCAGGGGGATTGCTGCTATGAACACTGAAGCTTTCTTT
>NA|TRBV12-3/TRBV12-4|TRBJ2-1|many
CASSGGHLNEQFF
TGTGCCAGCAGTGGGGGACATCTCAATGAGCAGTTCTTC
>NA|TRBV6-2/TRBV6-3|TRBJ2-5|few
CASSYTSPLFWETQYF
TGTGCCAGCAGTTACACCTCCCCTCTTTTTTGGGAGACCCAGTACTTC
>NA|TRBV5-1|TRBJ2-7|NA
CASSGHEYGQYF
TGCGCCAGCTCCGGACACGAGTACGGGCAGTACTTC
>NA|TRBV20-1|TRBJ1-4|many
CSARERRRTNEKLFF
TGCAGTGCTAGAGAGAGGAGGAGGACTAATGAAAAACTGTTTTTT
>TRBD2|TRBV6-1|TRBJ2-2|NA
CASRETSGIGGELFF
TGTGCCAGCAGGGAAACTAGCGGGATTGGCGGGGAGCTGTTTTTT
>TRBD2|TRBV2|TRBJ2-1|many
CAGAGTSSNEQFF
TGTGCCGGGGCCGGGACTAGCTCCAATGAGCAGTTCTTC
>NA|TRBV29-1|TRBJ1-2|NA
CSVDRAGAYGHTF
TGCAGCGTTGACAGGGCTGGGGCCTATGGCCACACCTTC
>TRBD1|TRBV30|TRBJ1-2|many
CAWSTTGVGYGYTF
TGTGCCTGGAGTACGACAGGGGTTGGCTATGGCTACACCTTC
>TRBD1|TRBV11-2|TRBJ2-5|many
CASSRSVTGIQLETQYF
TGTGCCAGCAGCCGTTCGGTGACAGGGATTCAATTGGAGACCCAGTACTTC
>NA|TRBV6-1|TRBJ2-3|many
CASKGSLRDTQYF
TGTGCCAGCAAGGGTAGTCTCCGAGATACGCAGTATTTT